The entry that follows covers one TCR beta chain sequence. This sample was taken from a study of cytomegalovirus exposure and HLA in healthy donors. The CDR3 extends over 14 amino acids. Germline values: CDR1 LNHDA, CDR2 SQIVND (reference sequence). V lost 5 bases, J lost 5 bases, and 7 bases stayed unmatched. PCR was performed using 60 Vbeta and 13 Jbeta primers. TCRdb keeps only in-frame clones here, not all; method: immunoSEQ multiplex PCR. Of roughly 170,000 clones in the sample, about 79% were seen once. This TCR came from a girl aged 2 to 10 in good health and CMV-seropositive. Sequencing used PBMCs. The chain couples TRBV19 to TRBJ1-1; the match to TRBD1 covers 8 bases. Written as DNA, the CDR3 is TGTGCCAGTAGTCCACGACAGGGGAGGACTGAAGCTTTCTTT. Translation: CASSPRQGRTEAFF.